The 21 T cell receptor beta chains reported below all come from one sample, sequenced in a study of blood T cell repertoires in COVID-19. Here immunoSEQ multiplex PCR was the method, and the copy in TCRdb shows in-frame clones only, minus some. Among about 140,000 clones listed, about 86% were seen once. Sequenced sample: peripheral blood. The receptor set was obtained from a woman aged 60-75 years with acute or convalescent COVID-19.

This clone was found once. The rearrangement uses TRBV18 and TRBJ2-7; D perhaps matches TRBD1 (6 bases). Between the trimmed V and J ends, which lost 11 bases and 5 bases, there was a span of 25 bases. This CDR3 comprises 15 residues. Germline V gene lookup returns CDR1 KGHSH and CDR2 LQKENI. The CDR3 region is CAHSTPEDSWDEQYF. CDR3 in DNA: TGTGCCCATTCAACGCCCGAGGACAGCTGGGACGAGCAGTACTTC.

The rearrangement joins TRBV7-2 to TRBJ2-6; D ambiguous. The CDR3 has 14 amino acids. The germline CDR1 and CDR2 sequences are SGHTA and FQGNSA. The V and J ends lost 5 bases and 1 base respectively, with 6 bases between them. The CDR3 region has the DNA TGTGCCAGCAGCCCACTATCTGGGGCCAACGTCCTGACTTTC. This codes for CASSPLSGANVLTF.

This chain uses TRBV25-1 with TRBJ1-2; D uncertain. The CDR3 runs to 12 residues. The germline V gene encodes CDR1 MGHDK and CDR2 SYGVNS. The V and J ends lost 5 bases and 3 bases respectively, with 7 bases between them. The CDR3 loop reads CASSTLDYGYTF. As DNA, the CDR3 is TGTGCCAGCAGTACTTTGGACTATGGCTACACCTTC.

The CDR3 DNA reads TGTGCCAGCAGTGAAGCGGTCGGTGTCGGGGAGCTGTTTTTT. Translated: CASSEAVGVGELFF. The rearrangement joins TRBV6-1 to TRBJ2-2; D is ambiguous. V was trimmed by 0 bases and J by 7 bases, leaving 9 bases between them. Per the germline V gene, CDR1 is MNHNS and CDR2 is SASEGT. This CDR3 spans 14 amino acids.

The chain combines TRBV28 with TRBJ1-5, with 7 nucleotides matching TRBD1. Germline loops: CDR1 MDHEN, CDR2 SYDVKM. This CDR3 is built from 14 residues. The junction had 5 bases not matched to a gene; V was cut back by 2 bases and J by 7 bases. The CDR3 sequence: CASSLTGAEQPQHF. The CDR3 region has the DNA TGTGCCAGCAGTTTAACAGGGGCTGAACAGCCCCAGCATTTT. Complete variable domain (other parts from reference TRBV28 and TRBJ1-5): DVKVTQSSRYLVKRTGEKVFLECVQDMDHENMFWYRQDPGLGLRLIYFSYDVKMKEKGDIPEGYSVSREKKERFSLILESASTNQTSMYLCASSLTGAEQPQHFGDGTRLSIL.

The rearrangement links TRBV19 to TRBJ2-2, with a possible D match to TRBD1 (7 bases). V was shortened by 6 bases and J by 5 bases, with 10 bases between the two germline ends. The CDR3 covers 13 residues. CDR1 and CDR2 (germline): LNHDA, SQIVND (reference sequence). CDR3 protein: CASRPGGTGELFF. CDR3 sequence (DNA): TGTGCCAGTAGACCAGGGGGGACCGGGGAGCTGTTTTTT.

This sequence joins TRBV5-1 and TRBJ2-1; a weak D match, TRBD1 (6 bases). The CDR3 runs 16 residues. The germline CDR1 and CDR2 sequences are SGHRS and YFSETQ. Trimming took off 2 bases at V and 4 bases at J, with 16 bases between the two ends. For the CDR3, the DNA is TGCGCCAGCAGCTTAGCGGAACAGGGTGGTTACAATGAGCAGTTCTTC. Translation gives CASSLAEQGGYNEQFF.

The chain joins TRBV6-1 to TRBJ2-2; TRBD2 aligns across 11 bases. CDR3 size: 17 residues. V lost 1 base, J lost 5 bases, and 6 bases stayed unmatched. Germline assignment: CDR1 MNHNS and CDR2 SASEGT. CDR3 sequence reads: CASSEGLTSGRTGELFF. CDR3 in DNA: TGTGCCAGCAGTGAAGGTCTCACTAGCGGGAGAACCGGGGAGCTGTTTTTT.

This chain joins TRBV6-5 and TRBJ2-7, with 10 positions matching TRBD2. The CDR3 has 15 amino acids. V lost 7 bases and J lost 2; bases outside the gene matches: 8. Per germline, CDR1 MNHEY and CDR2 SVGAGI. CDR3 sequence: CASKPSTSGAYEQYF. In DNA form, the CDR3 reads TGTGCCAGCAAGCCCTCCACTAGCGGGGCCTACGAGCAGTACTTC.

The chain links TRBV6-5 to TRBJ2-3; D possibly corresponds to TRBD1 (5 bases). CDR3 length equals 12 residues. Trimming pared 6 bases from V and 5 bases from J, leaving 9 bases between. CDR1 MNHEY and CDR2 SVGAGI come from the germline V gene. The CDR3 DNA is TGTGCCAGCAGGTCGCAGGGAGATACGCAGTATTTT. Amino acid sequence: CASRSQGDTQYF.

This chain's CDR3 is CASSVSGGLSGYTF. In nucleotides, the CDR3 is TGTGCCAGCAGCGTTTCAGGGGGCTTGTCTGGCTACACCTTC. The genes are TRBV9 and TRBJ1-2; TRBD1 matches 8 bases. The CDR3 contains 14 residues. Trimming took 2 bases from V and 7 from J; bases not matched to a gene: 7. Germline CDR1 is SGDLS and CDR2 is YYNGEE.

For the CDR3, the DNA is TGTGCCACCAGCAGAGATCTCGGGAGTGGCTACACCTTC. It translates to CATSRDLGSGYTF. This chain links TRBV15 with TRBJ1-2; D unresolved. V was cut by 0 bases and J by 7 bases, with 9 bases left in between. CDR1 and CDR2 from the germline V gene are LNHNV and YYDKDF (reference sequence). CDR3 length: 13 amino acids. The variable domain in full, with the rest retrieved from reference TRBV15 and TRBJ1-2, is DAMVIQNPRYQVTQFGKPVTLSCSQTLNHNVMYWYQQKSSQAPKLLFHYYDKDFNNEADTPDNFQSRRPNTSFCFLDIRSPGLGDTAMYLCATSRDLGSGYTFGSGTRLTVV.

The CDR3 spells CASSQLPTKEAFF. CDR3 bases: TGTGCCAGCAGCCAATTGCCAACTAAGGAAGCTTTCTTT. The chain employs TRBV3-1 (or the pseudogene TRBV3-2) and TRBJ1-1; D uncertain. The CDR3 totals 13 residues. Germline-derived CDR1 and CDR2 are LGHDT and YNNKEL (reference sequence). V was pared by 2 bases and J by 8 bases, with 12 bases between.

The chain's CDR3 is CASSQVEGFVYEQYF. Written as DNA, the CDR3 is TGCGCCAGCAGCCAAGTAGAGGGCTTCGTCTACGAGCAGTACTTC. The V gene is TRBV4-1, the J gene TRBJ2-7, with D perhaps matching TRBD2 (5 bases). The V end was cut by 1 base, the J end by 3 bases, with 13 bases between. From germline, CDR1 is MGHRA and CDR2 YSYEKL. The CDR3 length is 15 residues.

The V and J genes are TRBV2 and TRBJ2-2; D is possibly TRBD2 (5 bases). The germline V gene has CDR1 SNHLY and CDR2 FYNNEI. This CDR3 comprises 15 residues. V dropped 0 bases and J dropped 4 bases, with 9 bases sitting between them. CDR3 nucleotide sequence: TGTGCCAGCAGTGAAGCTCTAGCAGGCACCGGGGAGCTGTTTTTT. It codes for CASSEALAGTGELFF.

CDR3 residues: CASSSRLASEQYF. CDR3 in DNA: TGTGCCAGTAGTTCCCGACTAGCAAGTGAGCAGTACTTC. The rearrangement links TRBV19 to TRBJ2-7, with TRBD2 matching over 7 bases. From germline, CDR1 is LNHDA and CDR2 SQIVND (reference sequence). The CDR3 sequence is 13 residues long. Trimming cost V 5 bases and J 7 bases; bases outside gene matches: 8.

This chain joins TRBV29-1 and TRBJ2-3; TRBD2 agrees at 9 bases. Germline lookup yields CDR1 SQVTM and CDR2 ANQGSEA. J lost 9 bases, V lost 4 bases, and 20 bases had no gene match. This CDR3 has 17 residues. The CDR3 DNA sequence: TGCAGCGTTGTCCCGCTCCGCCTAGCGGGAACAGATTCAACGCAGTATTTT. This gives the protein CSVVPLRLAGTDSTQYF.

The CDR3 coding sequence is TGTGCCAGCAGTGCGAACAATGAGCAGTTCTTC. Amino acids: CASSANNEQFF. The chain is built from TRBV27 and TRBJ2-1; D is unclear. V shed 5 bases and J shed 5 bases, with 4 bases lying between them. This CDR3 spans 11 amino acids. CDR1 and CDR2 from the germline V gene are MNHEY and SMNVEV (reference sequence).

This clone showed up just once. This chain links TRBV3-1 (or the pseudogene TRBV3-2) with TRBJ1-2; D call uncertain. The V end lost 1 base, the J end lost 8 bases, and 11 bases lay between the germline ends. The CDR3 has 13 residues. CDR1 and CDR2 (germline): LGHDT, YNNKEL (reference sequence). CDR3 sequence reads: CASSQVPRVGYTF. As DNA, the CDR3 is TGTGCCAGCAGCCAAGTCCCCCGGGTGGGCTACACCTTC.

This clone was observed a single time. The chain carries TRBV5-1 and TRBJ2-2, with 8 bases matching TRBD2. V was clipped by 2 bases and J by 1 base; unmatched bases: 1. Germline V gene sequence: CDR1 SGHRS, CDR2 YFSETQ. This CDR3 is built from 15 residues. The CDR3 nucleotides are TGCGCCAGCAGCTTCGCGGGGGGGAACACCGGGGAGCTGTTTTTT. This codes for CASSFAGGNTGELFF.

This clone appeared once. The rearrangement uses TRBV7-9 and TRBJ2-1; possibly TRBD2 for D (7 bases). Germline V gene lookup returns CDR1 SEHNR and CDR2 FQNEAQ (reference sequence). The CDR3 runs 17 residues. V gave up 1 base and J gave up 4 bases, with 17 bases separating them. The CDR3 is CASSLEFGGHSYNEQFF. In nucleotides, the CDR3 is TGTGCCAGCAGCTTAGAGTTCGGGGGGCATTCATACAATGAGCAGTTCTTC. Combining the CDR3 with reference TRBV7-9 and TRBJ2-1 gives the whole variable domain DTGVSQNPRHKITKRGQNVTFRCDPISEHNRLYWYRQTLGQGPEFLTYFQNEAQLEKSRLLSDRFSAERPKGSFSTLEIQRTEQGDSAMYLCASSLEFGGHSYNEQFFGPGTRLTVL.